This TCR beta chain was observed in a study of CD8+ T cells in alopecia areata. Study-level results: Scalp clonality and expanded CD8+ clones among the top 100 showed significant decreases with tofacitinib. Clonality in lesional scalp, especially alopecia totalis/universalis, exceeded that of normal scalp. Many expanded lesional clones persisted in scalp and blood during tofacitinib.

Extraction and reverse transcription of RNA yielded cDNA as the sequencing template. The data were produced by immunoSEQ multiplex PCR, yet TCRdb's version contains in-frame clones alone and is incomplete. The table lists 170,000 or so clones, roughly 53% of them singletons. The treatment denotes: oral pan-JAK inhibitor, 5-10 mg twice daily. A FACSAria was used to sort CD4+ and CD8+ T cells. These cells came from PBMCs. Comment on this clone: Its antigen is undetermined.

V dropped 3 bases and J dropped 4 bases, with 7 bases sitting between them. CDR3 length: 12 amino acids. Looked up from germline, CDR1 is SQVTM and CDR2 is ANQGSEA. This chain connects TRBV29-1 to TRBJ1-3; D is uncertain. The sequenced sample was CD8+ T cells sorted from blood, obtained at week 24, from a patient treated with tofacitinib. This receptor was identified in a human donor with alopecia areata. For the CDR3, the DNA is TGCAGCGTTGATTCGGGCGGAAACACCATATATTTT. Its translation: CSVDSGGNTIYF.